The 2 T cell receptor beta chains presented below share a single source sample, sequenced in a study of naive and memory T cell subsets. Amplification of ligated cDNA took four PCR rounds with SP2 and nested alpha and beta constant primers. TCRdb re-called the 5' RACE reads through MiXCR, storing one row per CDR3 protein. The sample carries tens of thousands of distinct CDR3 sequences, 7.2% recorded once. The library had UMIs added by 3' ligation of an oligonucleotide to TCR cDNA. The receptors originated from a male donor in good health.

This clonotype was found a few times. CDR3 coding DNA: TGCAGTCTAGGAGATACGCAGTATTTT. This translates into CSLGDTQYF. The chain couples TRBV20-1 to TRBJ2-3; D gene unclear. Trimming took 8 bases from V and 5 from J, leaving 5 bases between them. The CDR3 loop spans 9 amino acids. Germline V CDR1 and CDR2: DFQATT, SNEGSKA (reference sequence).

This clonotype was counted at least ten times. This chain links TRBV6-4 with TRBJ1-5; TRBD1 is a possible D gene (5 bases). Looked up from germline, CDR1 is MRHNA and CDR2 is SNTAGT. The CDR3 is made up of 18 amino acids. The V and J ends lost 1 base and 2 bases respectively, with 18 bases between them. In DNA form, the CDR3 reads TGTGCCAGCAGTGACTACAAACGGGGCAGAGGCGGCAATCAGCCCCAGCATTTT. This translates into CASSDYKRGRGGNQPQHF.